The subject of this entry is one TCR beta chain. Its recognized antigen is unknown. Base quality data are lacking; no much larger clone is found one base away. V is reduced by 0 bases and J by 4 bases, leaving a spacing of 9 bases between them. From the germline V gene (reference sequence), CDR1 is LNHNV and CDR2 is YYDKDF. Measured from the cysteine to the phenylalanine, the CDR3 is 14 residues long. The DNA shown is the 42-base CDR3, in frame from base 1. This sample is drawn from a study of blood T cell repertoires in COVID-19 (dated by TCRdb to about 2020). For the wider study: Samples from collaborators originated in the United States, Italy and Spain and spanned both the acute and convalescent phases of COVID-19. The dataset comprised deeply sampled blood TCRbeta repertoires from subjects exposed to, actively infected with, or recovered from COVID-19. The prospective study material was composed of cDNA or gDNA derived from T cells, B-cell-depleted T cells, or PBMCs. Samples came from the ongoing ImmuneRACE study (first 160 participants) plus 1,254 subjects from 6 global collaborators. Where available, HLA class I and class II types were obtained from metadata supplied by the sample provider rather than from assay-based typing. A de-identified subject ID, COVID-19 status, age in years and sex were almost always included in the sample metadata. The repertoires were released in a freely available public database meant as a resource for research on the immune response to SARS-CoV-2.

TCRbeta CDR3 regions were amplified from genomic DNA by means of the immunoSEQ Assay, a bias-controlled multiplex PCR. The original methods were these. The number of nucleated cells in each sample was estimated from the amplification of reference gene primers within the assay. To quantify the absolute abundance of each unique TCRbeta CDR3 rearrangement, sequence reads were collapsed and filtered. Productive Simpson clonality was computed per sample as the square root of Simpson's diversity index over productive rearrangements. TCRdb retrieved this table from immuneACCESS and kept in-frame rearrangements only. Not all clones are present; in checked studies, unresolved V genes account for under half, and no reason is known for the remainder. The DNA was the basis for D and trimming; V, J and clone size are from that table. The sample records about 26,000 clones, 90% of which are singletons. Clones ranked in the top ten supply around 11% of the sample.

Whole blood was collected in K2EDTA tubes by collaborating institutions according to the institutions' own protocols. For TCRbeta analysis, collaborators shipped samples in one of three forms: frozen whole blood, isolated PBMCs, or DNA extracted from either of those sample types. What the work shows at the level of the full study, not this receptor alone: Clinical and demographic metadata were provided uncurated, with the amount varying by source and participant.

Material: peripheral blood. The sequence derives from a man in his 70s with acute or convalescent COVID-19. Recombination connected TRBV15 to TRBJ1-1, with TRBD1 as a weak D call on 5 bases. The CDR3 protein: CATSRDNGGTEAFF. The nucleotides are TGTGCCACCAGCAGAGATAACGGGGGCACTGAAGCTTTCTTT.